This entry lists 12 T cell receptor beta chains sequenced from one sample in a study of tumor-infiltrating lymphocytes in oesophageal squamous cell carcinoma. TCRdb re-derived calls from the PCR reads in MiXCR, one entry per CDR3 protein. Of roughly 21,000 distinct CDR3 sequences detected, under 40% appear once; the ten largest clones hold 30% to 45%. Sequencing input: esophageal tumor tissue. The receptors stem from a male donor with esophageal squamous cell carcinoma.

This clonotype came up a few times. The CDR3 bases are TGTGCCAGCGAGGAGGGGGGTTACGAGCAGTACTTC. It is translated as CASEEGGYEQYF. The V gene is TRBV28, the J gene TRBJ2-7; D might be TRBD1 or TRBD2, each matching 6 bases. Trimming took off 8 bases at V and 4 bases at J, with 12 bases between the two ends. From germline, CDR1 is MDHEN and CDR2 SYDVKM. The CDR3 has 12 residues.

The rearrangement joins TRBV12-3 or TRBV12-4 to TRBJ2-3, with 9 bases that match TRBD1. The junction had 10 bases not matched to a gene; V was cut back by 0 bases and J by 6 bases. The CDR3 runs to 17 residues. CDR3 sequence reads: CASSLAGTGYSGDTQYF. In DNA form, the CDR3 reads TGTGCCAGCAGTTTAGCTGGGACAGGGTATTCCGGGGATACGCAGTATTTT.

J is TRBJ2-5 and V is TRBV19, with TRBD2 identical over 8 bases. This CDR3 comprises 15 residues. CDR1 is LNHDA, CDR2 SQIVND, per germline (reference sequence). V was clipped by 2 bases and J by 5 bases; unmatched bases: 7. CDR3 region: CASSIRAGGWETQYF. DNA for the CDR3: TGTGCCAGTAGTATACGTGCGGGAGGCTGGGAGACCCAGTACTTC.

This clonotype was found many times. This chain links TRBV6-1 with TRBJ2-4; D is unclear. The closer fit of TRBJ2-1 to the DNA end suggests the J call may be wrong. CDR3 length equals 13 residues. Germline loops: CDR1 MNHNS, CDR2 SASEGT. CDR3 in DNA: TGTGCCAGCGCCGCCACGTTCCAAGAGACCCAGTTCTTC. Its translation: CASAATFQETQFF.

The V gene is TRBV6-8, the J gene TRBJ2-5, with unresolved D. Germline lookup yields CDR1 MNHGY and CDR2 SAAAGT. V lost 8 bases and J lost 2, with 15 bases in between. This CDR3 has 14 residues. The CDR3 here is CASGQDGEQETQYF. CDR3 bases: TGTGCCAGCGGTCAGGACGGCGAACAAGAGACCCAGTACTTC.

V is TRBV20-1 and J is TRBJ2-3; 8 nucleotides line up with TRBD2. Per the germline V gene, CDR1 is DFQATT and CDR2 is SNEGSKA (reference sequence). Losses at the gene ends were 3 bases for V and 6 bases for J; bases not matched to a gene: 17. The CDR3 is 17 residues long. CDR3 region: CSASSWRAGGRSDTQYF. The DNA for the CDR3 is TGCAGTGCTAGCTCCTGGAGGGCGGGAGGCCGGTCGGATACGCAGTATTTT.

The chain links TRBV7-2 to TRBJ2-3; tentatively, D is TRBD2 (6 bases). The CDR3 is 16 amino acids. Germline assignment: CDR1 SGHTA and CDR2 FQGNSA. V was cut by 3 bases and J by 0 bases, with 13 bases left in between. CDR3 DNA: TGTGCCAGCAGCTTCGGAACTAGCTTCAGCACAGATACGCAGTATTTT. It codes for CASSFGTSFSTDTQYF.

This clonotype was seen a handful of times. The chain couples TRBV28 to TRBJ1-1; no definite D call. Germline V lookup: CDR1 MDHEN, CDR2 SYDVKM. This CDR3 has 12 residues. V was clipped by 6 bases and J by 4 bases, with 9 bases between them. The CDR3 sequence: CASSAFATEAFF. In DNA, the CDR3 is TGTGCCAGCAGCGCTTTCGCCACTGAAGCTTTCTTT.

In its sample, this clonotype is medium-sized. The chain couples TRBV7-3 to TRBJ1-1, with D perhaps TRBD1 (6 bases). Germline V lookup: CDR1 SGHTA, CDR2 FQGTGA. CDR3 size: 16 residues. V was trimmed by 5 bases and J by 2 bases, leaving 18 bases between them. CDR3 amino acids: CASSPGAGVSNTEAFF. The CDR3 DNA reads TGTGCCAGCAGCCCTGGGGCAGGGGTTAGCAACACTGAAGCTTTCTTT. Combining the CDR3 with reference TRBV7-3 and TRBJ1-1 gives the whole variable domain GAGVSQTPSNKVTEKGKYVELRCDPISGHTALYWYRQSLGQGPEFLIYFQGTGAADDSGLPNDRFFAVRPEGSVSTLKIQRTERGDSAVYLCASSPGAGVSNTEAFFGQGTRLTVV.

In its sample, this clonotype was seen many times. The gene calls are TRBV5-3 and TRBJ1-1; D may be TRBD1 (6 bases). TRBV5-3 is treated as an ORF (open reading frame) with a function not yet certain. Trimming cost V 4 bases and J 5 bases, with 15 bases left between them. The CDR3 runs 14 residues. CDR3 region: CARSDALQGTEAFF. As DNA, the CDR3 is TGTGCCAGAAGCGACGCACTACAGGGTACTGAAGCTTTCTTT.

This clonotype was seen a handful of times. Germline is not matched at one junction end, which may reflect a read error. The chain is built from TRBV2 and TRBJ1-6; D possibly corresponds to TRBD1 (6 bases). CDR1 and CDR2 from the germline V gene are SNHLY and FYNNEI. The CDR3 covers 13 residues. The CDR3 DNA sequence: TGTGCCACCCTGGAGCGGGGGGGCGGTGAGCAGTACTTT. Translating it yields CATLERGGGEQYF.

At least ten counts were recorded for this clonotype. The chain links TRBV6-6 to TRBJ2-7; 7 bases fit TRBD2. CDR3 length equals 16 residues. Germline CDR1 reads MNHNY; CDR2 reads SVGAGI (reference sequence). J lost 2 bases, V lost 2 bases, and 9 bases had no gene match. The CDR3 DNA is TGTGCCAGCAGTTACGCCCTAGCGGACTACCCCTACGAGCAGTACTTC. The encoded protein is CASSYALADYPYEQYF.